This T cell receptor (beta chain) was captured in a study of B cell selection in AIRE deficiency. Findings of the study overall: Patient Tconv cells held roughly a third of Treg sequences shared by healthy donors. Of over 3,000 shared Treg TCRbeta sequences, 25% to 40% were healthy-donor-only and approximately 9.7% patient-only. CDR3s were shorter in shared Treg sequences, reflecting few non-templated nucleotide insertions.

Of note for this clone: Antigen unknown.

Sorting defined conventional CD4 T cells as CD4+CD127+. There are 14 residues in the CDR3. V dropped 4 bases and J dropped 0 bases, with 10 bases sitting between them. Germline loops: CDR1 SGHRS, CDR2 YFSETQ. The data were produced by immunoSEQ multiplex PCR, yet TCRdb's version contains in-frame clones alone and is incomplete. This table has approximately 24,000 clones, about 95% appearing once. Sequencing used CD4+CD127+ conventional T cells sorted from PBMCs. The chain combines TRBV5-1 with TRBJ1-1, with D possibly matching TRBD1 (5 bases). This receptor was identified in a human donor in good health. The CDR3 loop is CASSGGGLNTEAFF. CDR3 nucleotides: TGCGCCAGCAGCGGCGGGGGTTTGAACACTGAAGCTTTCTTT.